The T cell receptor (beta chain) described here comes from a study of blood T cells in healthy people across ages. Study-level information: Template switching caught about one barcoded beta molecule for each two T cells.

A second roughly 6 to 11 cycle PCR used barcoded and J-beta primers. TCRdb re-called the 5' RACE reads through MiXCR, storing one row per CDR3 protein. The repertoire has about 1.5 million distinct CDR3 sequences, approximately 39% of them found once; the top ten carry under 5%. This CDR3 has 16 residues. J gave up 3 bases and V 1 base, and 5 bases lay outside the gene matches. The germline V gene has CDR1 LGHNA and CDR2 YNFKEQ. Study observations and caveats: A roughly linear fall in TCR beta diversity per million T cells was seen with increasing age.

This clonotype has a handful of counts. Its target is not known. Each sample gave at least 6 million isolated PBMCs. The receptor comes from a woman in her late teens or twenties in good health. The sequenced material came from blood. This sequence joins TRBV4-2 and TRBJ2-5; 10 nucleotides agree with TRBD2. CDR3 DNA: TGTGCCAGCAGCCAAGGTGGACTAGCGGAAAAAGAGACCCAGTACTTC. This gives the protein CASSQGGLAEKETQYF.